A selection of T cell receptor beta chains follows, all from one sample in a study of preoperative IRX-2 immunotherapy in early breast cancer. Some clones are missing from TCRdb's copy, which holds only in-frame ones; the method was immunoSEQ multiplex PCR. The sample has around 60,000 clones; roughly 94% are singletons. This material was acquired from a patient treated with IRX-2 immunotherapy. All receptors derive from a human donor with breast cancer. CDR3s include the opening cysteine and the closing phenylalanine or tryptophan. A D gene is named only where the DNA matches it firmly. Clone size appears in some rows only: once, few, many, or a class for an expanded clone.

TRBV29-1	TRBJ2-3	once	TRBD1	TGCAGCGTTGGCCCATCCCGGACAGGGACAGATACGCAGTATTTT	CSVGPSRTGTDTQYF
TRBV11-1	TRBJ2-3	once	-	TGTGCCAGCAGCTTAAAGCCAGATACGCAGTATTTT	CASSLKPDTQYF
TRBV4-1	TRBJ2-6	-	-	TGCGCCAGCAGCCAGCTTCAGACAAGGCCGTTAGTCTCTGGGGCCAACGTCCTGACTTTC	CASSQLQTRPLVSGANVLTF
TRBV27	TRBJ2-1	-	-	TGTGCCAGCAGTTTAAGATGGCGGGGGACATTAAATGAGCAGTTCTTC	CASSLRWRGTLNEQFF
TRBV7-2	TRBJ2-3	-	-	TGTGCCAGCAGCTTAGATTGGGGCACAGATACGCAGTATTTT	CASSLDWGTDTQYF
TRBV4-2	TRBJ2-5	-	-	TGTGCCAGCAGCCAAGACCCCCGAGAGACCCAGTACTTC	CASSQDPRETQYF
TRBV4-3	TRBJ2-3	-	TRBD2	TGCGCCAGCAGCCAAGAATGGGACGGGGGGAATACGCAGTATTTT	CASSQEWDGGNTQYF
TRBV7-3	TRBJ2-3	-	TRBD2	TGTGCCAGCAGCCCCCGACTAGCGGGAGGACCCACAGATACGCAGTATTTT	CASSPRLAGGPTDTQYF
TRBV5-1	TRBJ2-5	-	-	TGCGCCAGCAGCTGGGGGACACAGGGAAGGAGAGGGGAGACCCAGTACTTC	CASSWGTQGRRGETQYF
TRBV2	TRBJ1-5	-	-	TGTGCCAGCAGTTATCTCCGGGACACCAATCAGCCCCAGCATTTT	CASSYLRDTNQPQHF
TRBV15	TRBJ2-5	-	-	TGTGCCACCAGCAGAGTCCGTCTGTCCGAGACCCAGTACTTC	CATSRVRLSETQYF
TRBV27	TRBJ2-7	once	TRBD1	TGTGCCAGCAGTCCAGACAGGGTTGCCCACGAGCAGTACTTC	CASSPDRVAHEQYF
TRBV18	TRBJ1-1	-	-	TGTGCCAGCTCACCCGACAGATACACTGAAGCTTTCTTT	CASSPDRYTEAFF
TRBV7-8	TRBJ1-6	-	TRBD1	TGTGCCAGCAGAAAGCAGGGGGCTCGATCACCCCTCCACTTT	CASRKQGARSPLHF
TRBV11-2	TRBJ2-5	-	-	TGTGCCAGCAGCTTAGGCGGCCTGCGGGCAGAGACCCAGTACTTC	CASSLGGLRAETQYF
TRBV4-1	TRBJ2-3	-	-	TGCGCCAGCAGCCAAGTGGGCAGCACAGATACGCAGTATTTT	CASSQVGSTDTQYF
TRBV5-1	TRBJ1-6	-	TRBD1	TGCGCCAGCAGCAGCGGACAGGGGTCACCCCTCCACTTT	CASSSGQGSPLHF
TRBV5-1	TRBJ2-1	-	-	TGCGCCAGCAGCATAAGCGGGTCAGGGGATGAGCAGTTCTTC	CASSISGSGDEQFF
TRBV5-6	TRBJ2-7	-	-	TGTGCCAGCAGCTTGGGCTCTTTTTTTGGGTTGGGTGTAGGGTACGAGCAGTACTTC	CASSLGSFFGLGVGYEQYF
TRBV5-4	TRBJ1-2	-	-	TGTGCCAGCAGCTTGGTGGGGGCGCGCAATGGCTACACCTTC	CASSLVGARNGYTF
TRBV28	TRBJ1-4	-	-	TGTGCCAGCAGTCCCGCTGGGGGGTCTCGTGAAAAACTGTTTTTT	CASSPAGGSREKLFF
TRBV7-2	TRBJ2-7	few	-	TGTGCCAGCAGCTTCGGCAGATCCTACGAGCAGTACTTC	CASSFGRSYEQYF
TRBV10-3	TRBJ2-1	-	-	TGTGCCATCAGGTCAAAGCTTAATATCAACAATGAGCAGTTCTTC	CAIRSKLNINNEQFF
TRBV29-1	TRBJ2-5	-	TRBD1	TGCAGCGTTGAGGGACAGGAAGGCGGGGAGACCCAGTACTTC	CSVEGQEGGETQYF
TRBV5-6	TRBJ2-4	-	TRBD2	TGTGCCAGCAGCTTGTGGGGGGGGGTAAACATTCAGTACTTC	CASSLWGGVNIQYF
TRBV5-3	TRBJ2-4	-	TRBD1	TGTGCCAGAAGCTTGAAGGGACAGGAGAGTAGACTAGCCAAAAACATTCAGTACTTC	CARSLKGQESRLAKNIQYF
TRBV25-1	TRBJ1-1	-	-	TGTGCCAGCAGTCACGCTGAAGGGGACACTGAAGCTTTCTTT	CASSHAEGDTEAFF
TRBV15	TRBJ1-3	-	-	TGTGCCACCAGCAGAGCCAGGGTTGGAAACACCATATATTTT	CATSRARVGNTIYF
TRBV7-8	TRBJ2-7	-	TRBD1	TGTGCCAGCAGCTTATTCGGGGGGACAGGGTCCTACGAGCAGTACTTC	CASSLFGGTGSYEQYF
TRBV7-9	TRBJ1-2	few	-	TGTGCCAGCAGCTTAGGGGCCCGGCGAGGGGATGGCTACACCTTC	CASSLGARRGDGYTF
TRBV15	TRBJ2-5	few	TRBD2	TGTGCCACCAGCAGGACCCCAACAGCCGGGACTAGCGGAGAAGAGACCCAGTACTTC	CATSRTPTAGTSGEETQYF
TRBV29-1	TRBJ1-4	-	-	TGCAGCGTTGGGTGGGGACGGAAAAATGAAAAACTGTTTTTT	CSVGWGRKNEKLFF
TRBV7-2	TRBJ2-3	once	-	TGTGCCAGCAGCTTACTGACAGATACGCAGTATTTT	CASSLLTDTQYF
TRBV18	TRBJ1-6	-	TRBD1	TGTGCCAGCTCACCCGACCGGGACAGTTATTCACCCCTCCACTTT	CASSPDRDSYSPLHF
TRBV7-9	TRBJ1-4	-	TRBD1	TGTGCCAGCAGCTTATACAGGGGAGATGAAAAACTGTTTTTT	CASSLYRGDEKLFF
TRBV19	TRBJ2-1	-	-	TGTGCCAGTAGTATAGGTAGGACGACCTACAATGAGCAGTTCTTC	CASSIGRTTYNEQFF
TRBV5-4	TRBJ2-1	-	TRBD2	TGTGCCAGCATCCAAGGGACTAGAGCGAATGAGCAGTTCTTC	CASIQGTRANEQFF
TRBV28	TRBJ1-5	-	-	TGTGCCAGCCGATATAGCAATCAGCCCCAGCATTTT	CASRYSNQPQHF
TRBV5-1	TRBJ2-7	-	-	TGCGCCAGCAGCTTGGCCACAGGGCCAGCCCCCCTCTACGAGCAGTACTTC	CASSLATGPAPLYEQYF
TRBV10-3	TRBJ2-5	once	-	TGTGCCACCGGGCGGGGAGAGACCCAGTACTTC	CATGRGETQYF
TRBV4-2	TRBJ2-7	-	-	TGTGCCAGCAGCCAAAACCGGGACACTACCTACGAGCAGTACTTC	CASSQNRDTTYEQYF
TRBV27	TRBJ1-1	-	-	TGTGCCACCCCGACCCCTTGTTTACTTGTGGGACGGGGGGTGAGGGCTTTCTTT	CATPTPCLLVGRGVRAFF
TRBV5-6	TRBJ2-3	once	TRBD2	TGTGCCAGCAGCTTGGTGGTAGCGGGGGGGAGCACAGATACGCAGTATTTT	CASSLVVAGGSTDTQYF
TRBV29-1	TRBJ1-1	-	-	TGCAGCGTCCTCTCGGTTGTGAACACTGAAGCTTTCTTT	CSVLSVVNTEAFF
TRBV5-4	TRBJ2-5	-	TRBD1	TGTGCCAGCAGCCCCGGGACAGGGGCCCTAGGGGAGACCCAGTACTTC	CASSPGTGALGETQYF
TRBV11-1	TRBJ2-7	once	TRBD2	TGTGCCAGCAGCCCACCGGGACTAGCGGGACCGAGGAGCTCCTACGAGCAGTACTTC	CASSPPGLAGPRSSYEQYF